The rows below give T cell receptor beta chains drawn from one sample of a study of CD8+CD57+ T cells in acquired aplastic anemia. TCRdb fed the reads into MiXCR, producing one record per CDR3 protein. Of around 430,000 distinct CDR3 sequences in the sample, around 33% were seen once. Source material: sorted CD4+, CD8+, or CD8+CD57+ T cells (not recorded which) from PBMCs. These TCRs come from a human donor with aplastic anemia. Both conserved end residues are part of each CDR3. The order of the fields is D gene, clone size, V gene, J gene, CDR3 protein, CDR3 DNA. A D gene is named only where the DNA matches it firmly. Part of the rows lack a size; the others show once, few, many or a class for expanded clones.

d_call: TRBD1; clone_size: .; v_call: TRBV6-1; j_call: TRBJ2-3; cdr3_aa: CASSVAGQADTQYF; cdr3_nt: TGTGCCAGCAGTGTAGCCGGACAGGCAGATACGCAGTATTTT
d_call: .; clone_size: .; v_call: TRBV10-3; j_call: TRBJ1-1; cdr3_aa: CAIRKTGLITEAFF; cdr3_nt: TGTGCCATCAGGAAGACAGGCCTGATCACTGAAGCTTTCTTT
d_call: .; clone_size: many; v_call: TRBV12-3/TRBV12-4; j_call: TRBJ1-1; cdr3_aa: CASSSVGAEAFF; cdr3_nt: TGTGCCAGCAGTTCGGTGGGGGCTGAAGCTTTCTTT
d_call: TRBD2; clone_size: .; v_call: TRBV12-3/TRBV12-4; j_call: TRBJ2-1; cdr3_aa: CASSPRSGTSGNEQFF; cdr3_nt: TGTGCCAGCAGTCCCCGTTCCGGGACTAGCGGCAATGAGCAGTTCTTC
d_call: .; clone_size: many; v_call: TRBV12-3/TRBV12-4; j_call: TRBJ1-5; cdr3_aa: CASSLIRQPQHF; cdr3_nt: TGTGCCAGCAGTTTGATTCGTCAGCCCCAGCATTTT
d_call: .; clone_size: few; v_call: TRBV2; j_call: TRBJ2-7; cdr3_aa: CASSLYARRQDYEQYF; cdr3_nt: TGTGCCAGCAGTTTATATGCCCGAAGGCAGGACTACGAGCAGTACTTC
d_call: .; clone_size: many; v_call: TRBV9; j_call: TRBJ2-4; cdr3_aa: CASSEGGRQNIQYF; cdr3_nt: TGTGCCAGCAGCGAGGGGGGCAGACAAAACATTCAGTACTTC
d_call: TRBD1; clone_size: .; v_call: TRBV7-8; j_call: TRBJ1-4; cdr3_aa: CASSLTGGDEKLFF; cdr3_nt: TGTGCCAGCAGCTTGACAGGGGGGGATGAAAAACTGTTTTTT
d_call: .; clone_size: few; v_call: TRBV6-5; j_call: TRBJ1-4; cdr3_aa: CASSYGMETSEGLFF; cdr3_nt: TGTGCCAGCAGTTACGGTATGGAGACCTCTGAAGGACTGTTTTTT
d_call: .; clone_size: few; v_call: TRBV24-1; j_call: TRBJ1-3; cdr3_aa: CAASDLLGNTVYF; cdr3_nt: TGTGCCGCCAGTGATTTGCTGGGGAACACCGTATATTTT
d_call: TRBD1; clone_size: .; v_call: TRBV20-1; j_call: TRBJ2-1; cdr3_aa: CSAMGQNYNEQFF; cdr3_nt: TGCAGTGCAATGGGACAGAATTACAATGAGCAGTTCTTC
d_call: TRBD1; clone_size: many; v_call: TRBV20-1; j_call: TRBJ1-6; cdr3_aa: CSASRGRTENSPLHF; cdr3_nt: TGCAGTGCTAGCAGGGGGCGAACGGAAAATTCACCCCTCCACTTT
d_call: .; clone_size: many; v_call: TRBV20-1; j_call: TRBJ1-2; cdr3_aa: CSASDSNYGYTF; cdr3_nt: TGCAGTGCCAGCGACAGTAACTATGGCTACACCTTC
d_call: .; clone_size: few; v_call: TRBV7-2; j_call: TRBJ2-5; cdr3_aa: CASSSRRDEETQYF; cdr3_nt: TGTGCCAGCAGCTCGCGCAGGGATGAAGAGACCCAGTACTTC
d_call: .; clone_size: many; v_call: TRBV5-1; j_call: TRBJ2-7; cdr3_aa: CASSLLSGTSYEQYF; cdr3_nt: TGCGCCAGCAGCTTGTTGTCAGGGACTTCCTACGAGCAGTACTTC
d_call: TRBD2; clone_size: .; v_call: TRBV11-1; j_call: TRBJ2-2; cdr3_aa: CASSLPRLAGSKYANTGELFF; cdr3_nt: TGTGCCAGCAGCTTACCCCGACTAGCGGGAAGTAAATACGCGAACACCGGGGAGCTGTTTTTT
d_call: .; clone_size: .; v_call: TRBV20-1; j_call: TRBJ2-7; cdr3_aa: CSVPRTSAAYEQYF; cdr3_nt: TGCAGTGTTCCTAGGACCAGCGCCGCTTACGAGCAGTACTTC
d_call: .; clone_size: many; v_call: TRBV12-5; j_call: TRBJ1-5; cdr3_aa: CASGQGLRNQPQHF; cdr3_nt: TGTGCTAGTGGGCAGGGATTGCGCAATCAGCCCCAGCATTTT
d_call: .; clone_size: .; v_call: TRBV30; j_call: TRBJ2-3; cdr3_aa: CAWGPGPDTQYF; cdr3_nt: TGTGCCTGGGGGCCCGGGCCAGATACGCAGTATTTT
d_call: .; clone_size: many; v_call: TRBV20-1; j_call: TRBJ1-2; cdr3_aa: CSASGGAGYGYTF; cdr3_nt: TGCAGTGCTAGTGGGGGGGCAGGGTATGGCTACACCTTC
d_call: TRBD2; clone_size: .; v_call: TRBV2; j_call: TRBJ2-3; cdr3_aa: CASRLGQRLAGRDTQYF; cdr3_nt: TGTGCCAGCAGGTTGGGACAGCGACTAGCGGGTAGAGATACGCAGTATTTT
d_call: .; clone_size: few; v_call: TRBV7-9; j_call: TRBJ2-7; cdr3_aa: CASSSNQGYEQYF; cdr3_nt: TGTGCCAGCAGCTCAAATCAGGGCTACGAGCAGTACTTC
d_call: .; clone_size: many; v_call: TRBV20-1; j_call: TRBJ1-1; cdr3_aa: CSARTTGSEAFF; cdr3_nt: TGCAGTGCTAGGACAACAGGGTCTGAAGCTTTCTTT
d_call: .; clone_size: .; v_call: TRBV10-3; j_call: TRBJ1-2; cdr3_aa: CAAGDYGYTF; cdr3_nt: TGTGCCGCGGGGGACTATGGCTACACCTTC
d_call: TRBD2; clone_size: many; v_call: TRBV25-1; j_call: TRBJ2-1; cdr3_aa: CASDHQERGTSGNEQFF; cdr3_nt: TGTGCCAGCGACCACCAAGAGCGGGGAACCTCCGGGAATGAGCAGTTCTTC
d_call: .; clone_size: .; v_call: TRBV20-1; j_call: TRBJ2-1; cdr3_aa: CSASDYYNEQFF; cdr3_nt: TGCAGTGCTTCAGACTACTACAATGAGCAGTTCTTC
d_call: TRBD1; clone_size: many; v_call: TRBV4-3; j_call: TRBJ2-7; cdr3_aa: CASSQGPGGVYEQYF; cdr3_nt: TGCGCCAGCAGCCAAGGGCCAGGGGGCGTCTACGAGCAGTACTTC
d_call: .; clone_size: many; v_call: TRBV20-1; j_call: TRBJ1-3; cdr3_aa: CSASRAAVGNTIYF; cdr3_nt: TGCAGTGCTAGTCGGGCTGCGGTGGGAAACACCATATATTTT
d_call: TRBD1; clone_size: .; v_call: TRBV29-1; j_call: TRBJ1-2; cdr3_aa: CSAGQGNYGYTF; cdr3_nt: TGCAGCGCGGGACAGGGCAACTATGGCTACACCTTC
d_call: .; clone_size: .; v_call: TRBV11-2; j_call: TRBJ1-1; cdr3_aa: CASSLEPGTPLTEAFF; cdr3_nt: TGTGCCAGCAGCTTAGAGCCCGGGACACCACTCACTGAAGCTTTCTTT
d_call: TRBD1; clone_size: many; v_call: TRBV20-1; j_call: TRBJ2-7; cdr3_aa: CSAILGTGASYEQYF; cdr3_nt: TGCAGTGCTATCCTCGGGACAGGGGCGTCCTACGAGCAGTACTTC
d_call: TRBD1; clone_size: .; v_call: TRBV5-1; j_call: TRBJ1-1; cdr3_aa: CASSPKTGLANTEAFF; cdr3_nt: TGCGCCAGCAGCCCGAAGACAGGGTTGGCGAACACTGAAGCTTTCTTT
d_call: .; clone_size: few; v_call: TRBV6-4; j_call: TRBJ1-5; cdr3_aa: CASSPQGRGQPQHF; cdr3_nt: TGTGCCAGCAGCCCGCAGGGTCGGGGTCAGCCCCAGCATTTT
d_call: TRBD2; clone_size: many; v_call: TRBV29-1; j_call: TRBJ2-7; cdr3_aa: CSVEDPAGGTYEQYF; cdr3_nt: TGCAGCGTTGAAGACCCAGCGGGAGGCACCTACGAGCAGTACTTC
d_call: .; clone_size: few; v_call: TRBV5-1; j_call: TRBJ1-5; cdr3_aa: CASSLEAGKNQPQHF; cdr3_nt: TGCGCCAGCAGCTTGGAGGCGGGGAAAAATCAGCCCCAGCATTTT
d_call: TRBD2; clone_size: few; v_call: TRBV7-2; j_call: TRBJ2-3; cdr3_aa: CASSLGQAGGTTDTQYF; cdr3_nt: TGTGCCAGCAGCTTAGGTCAAGCGGGGGGAACGACAGATACGCAGTATTTT
d_call: TRBD2; clone_size: many; v_call: TRBV2; j_call: TRBJ2-5; cdr3_aa: CASRDLAGGWETQYF; cdr3_nt: TGTGCCAGCAGGGACCTAGCGGGAGGTTGGGAGACCCAGTACTTC
d_call: .; clone_size: many; v_call: TRBV7-2; j_call: TRBJ2-7; cdr3_aa: CASSDGLSSSYEQYF; cdr3_nt: TGTGCCAGCAGCGATGGACTGTCGAGCTCCTACGAGCAGTACTTC
d_call: TRBD1; clone_size: .; v_call: TRBV10-3; j_call: TRBJ2-7; cdr3_aa: CAISATGAYEQYF; cdr3_nt: TGTGCCATCAGTGCGACAGGGGCCTACGAGCAGTACTTC
d_call: .; clone_size: many; v_call: TRBV11-2; j_call: TRBJ1-2; cdr3_aa: CASSLDLGSYGYTF; cdr3_nt: TGTGCCAGCAGCTTAGATCTTGGGTCCTATGGCTACACCTTC
d_call: .; clone_size: few; v_call: TRBV20-1; j_call: TRBJ2-5; cdr3_aa: CSASASRGQETQYF; cdr3_nt: TGCAGTGCTAGCGCGAGTCGGGGCCAAGAGACCCAGTACTTC
d_call: TRBD1; clone_size: .; v_call: TRBV9; j_call: TRBJ2-3; cdr3_aa: CASSVQFGQADTQYF; cdr3_nt: TGTGCCAGCAGCGTACAGTTTGGACAGGCGGATACGCAGTATTTT
d_call: .; clone_size: many; v_call: TRBV7-2; j_call: TRBJ2-5; cdr3_aa: CASSLDLRAQETQYF; cdr3_nt: TGTGCCAGCAGCTTAGACTTGAGGGCCCAAGAGACCCAGTACTTC
d_call: .; clone_size: .; v_call: TRBV2; j_call: TRBJ1-2; cdr3_aa: CASSKTFNYGYTF; cdr3_nt: TGTGCCAGCAGTAAAACCTTCAACTATGGCTACACCTTC
d_call: .; clone_size: many; v_call: TRBV2; j_call: TRBJ2-5; cdr3_aa: CASSEALAGGETQYF; cdr3_nt: TGTGCCAGCAGTGAAGCGTTGGCAGGAGGAGAGACCCAGTACTTC
d_call: TRBD1; clone_size: many; v_call: TRBV9; j_call: TRBJ1-2; cdr3_aa: CASSTGTGGTYGYTF; cdr3_nt: TGTGCCAGCAGCACCGGGACAGGGGGTACCTATGGCTACACCTTC
d_call: .; clone_size: few; v_call: TRBV7-9; j_call: TRBJ2-5; cdr3_aa: CASSLARYQETQYF; cdr3_nt: TGTGCCAGCAGCTTAGCTAGGTACCAAGAGACCCAGTACTTC
d_call: TRBD2; clone_size: .; v_call: TRBV12-3/TRBV12-4; j_call: TRBJ2-7; cdr3_aa: CASSLTGGPPGEQYF; cdr3_nt: TGTGCCAGCAGTTTAACGGGAGGGCCCCCGGGGGAGCAGTACTTC
d_call: .; clone_size: once; v_call: TRBV5-6; j_call: TRBJ2-7; cdr3_aa: CASSPTHSGTYEQCF; cdr3_nt: TGTGCCAGCAGCCCAACCCATAGCGGTACCTACGAGCAGTGCTTC
d_call: .; clone_size: many; v_call: TRBV7-9; j_call: TRBJ1-1; cdr3_aa: CVSSPGDTEAFF; cdr3_nt: TGTGTCAGCAGCCCGGGAGACACTGAAGCTTTCTTT
d_call: .; clone_size: few; v_call: TRBV27; j_call: TRBJ2-7; cdr3_aa: CASSLYLGLSYEQYF; cdr3_nt: TGTGCCAGCAGTTTATATCTGGGTTTGTCCTACGAGCAGTACTTC
d_call: TRBD2; clone_size: .; v_call: TRBV14; j_call: TRBJ2-1; cdr3_aa: CASSLGLAGGDVEQFF; cdr3_nt: TGTGCCAGCAGCCTTGGACTAGCGGGGGGGGACGTTGAGCAGTTCTTC
d_call: TRBD1; clone_size: many; v_call: TRBV10-3; j_call: TRBJ1-5; cdr3_aa: CAINADRDQPQHF; cdr3_nt: TGTGCCATCAACGCGGACAGGGATCAGCCCCAGCATTTT
d_call: .; clone_size: many; v_call: TRBV7-9; j_call: TRBJ1-1; cdr3_aa: CASSPGLTEAFF; cdr3_nt: TGTGCCAGCAGCCCAGGGTTGACTGAAGCTTTCTTT
d_call: .; clone_size: few; v_call: TRBV25-1; j_call: TRBJ1-1; cdr3_aa: CASSEAGRGFGFTEAFF; cdr3_nt: TGTGCCAGCAGTGAAGCGGGGAGGGGTTTCGGATTCACTGAAGCTTTCTTT
d_call: .; clone_size: .; v_call: TRBV19; j_call: TRBJ1-5; cdr3_aa: CASSIREGDQPQHF; cdr3_nt: TGTGCCAGTAGTATCCGGGAGGGGGATCAGCCCCAGCATTTT
d_call: TRBD1; clone_size: .; v_call: TRBV3-1; j_call: TRBJ1-6; cdr3_aa: CAVQGADSPLHF; cdr3_nt: TGTGCCGTACAGGGGGCGGATTCACCCCTCCACTTT
d_call: .; clone_size: .; v_call: TRBV20-1; j_call: TRBJ1-1; cdr3_aa: CSAFKGNTEAFF; cdr3_nt: TGCAGTGCTTTTAAAGGGAACACTGAAGCTTTCTTT